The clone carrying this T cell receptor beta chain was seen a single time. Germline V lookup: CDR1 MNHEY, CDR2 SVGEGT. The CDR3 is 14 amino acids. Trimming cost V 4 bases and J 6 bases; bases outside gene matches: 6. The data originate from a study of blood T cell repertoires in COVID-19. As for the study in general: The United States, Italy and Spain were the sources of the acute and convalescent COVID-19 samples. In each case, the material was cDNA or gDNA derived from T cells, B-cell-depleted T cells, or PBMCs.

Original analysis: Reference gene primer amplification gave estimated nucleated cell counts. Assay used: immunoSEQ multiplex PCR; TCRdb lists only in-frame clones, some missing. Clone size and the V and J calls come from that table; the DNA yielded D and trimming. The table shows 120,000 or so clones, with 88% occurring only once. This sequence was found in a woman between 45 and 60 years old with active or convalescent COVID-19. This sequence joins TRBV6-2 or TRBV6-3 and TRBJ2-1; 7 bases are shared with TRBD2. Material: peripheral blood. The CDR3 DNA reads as TGTGCCAGCAGTTCTCAGGGACTAATCAATGAGCAGTTCTTC. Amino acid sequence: CASSSQGLINEQFF.